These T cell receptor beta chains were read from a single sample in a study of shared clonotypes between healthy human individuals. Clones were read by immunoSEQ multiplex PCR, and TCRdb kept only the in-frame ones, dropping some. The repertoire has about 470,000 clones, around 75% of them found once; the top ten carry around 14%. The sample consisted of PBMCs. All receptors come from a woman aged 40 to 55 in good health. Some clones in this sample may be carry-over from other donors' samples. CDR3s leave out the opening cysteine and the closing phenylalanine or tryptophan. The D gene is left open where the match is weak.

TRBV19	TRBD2	ASTPSGKTYEQY
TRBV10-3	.	AIRPGTVDYEQY
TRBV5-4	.	ASSLGGANSNQPQH
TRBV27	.	ASSLGGGVSSDTQY
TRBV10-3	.	AISRSGELF
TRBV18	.	ASSQTDGHTEAF
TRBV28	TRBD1	ASSFQGAKETQY
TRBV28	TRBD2	ASTQVGLAGVKSSYNEQF
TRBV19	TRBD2	ASSRTSGRGIGSYEQY
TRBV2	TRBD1	ASSLQGHTEAF
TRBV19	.	ASSISVIEKLF
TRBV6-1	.	ASRQGGGYNEQF
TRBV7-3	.	ASSSGNTDTQY
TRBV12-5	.	ASGPIGSGANVLT
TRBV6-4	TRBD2	ASSDCGGTSGSSVEETQY
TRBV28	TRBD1	ASSLLGTGDYEQY
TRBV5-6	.	ASSLSFPGSYEQY
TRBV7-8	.	ASSLSGGPPRSYEQY
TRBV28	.	ASSLGRGYEQY
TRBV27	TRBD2	ASSLFAGRANEQF
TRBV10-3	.	AISEWGSAYNEQF
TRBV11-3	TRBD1	ASSPGQNTDTQY
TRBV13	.	ASSLLTGLNTEAF
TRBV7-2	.	AIEAVSNTEAF
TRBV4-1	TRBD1	ASSQVGTVPLGIYGYT
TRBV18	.	ASSSGGGTEAF
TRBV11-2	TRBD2	ASSFRASGIGQYEQY
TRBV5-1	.	ASSQDSNYEQY
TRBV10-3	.	AISTNDDTEAF
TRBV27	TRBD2	ASSSLAGGNNEQF
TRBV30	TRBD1	AWSLTGRGYGYT
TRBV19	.	ASSIDGNTEAF
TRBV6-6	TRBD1	ASSYDREGNQPQH